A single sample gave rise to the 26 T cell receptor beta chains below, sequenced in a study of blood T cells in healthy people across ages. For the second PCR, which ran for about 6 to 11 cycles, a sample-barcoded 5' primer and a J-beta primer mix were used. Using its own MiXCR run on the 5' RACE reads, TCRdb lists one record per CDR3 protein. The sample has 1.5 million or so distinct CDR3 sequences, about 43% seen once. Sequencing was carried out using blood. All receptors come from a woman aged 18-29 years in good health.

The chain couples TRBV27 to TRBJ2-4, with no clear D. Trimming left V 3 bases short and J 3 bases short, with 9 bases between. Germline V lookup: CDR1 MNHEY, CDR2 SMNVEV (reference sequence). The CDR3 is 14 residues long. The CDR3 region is CASSFGYLKNIQYF. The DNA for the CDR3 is TGTGCCAGCAGTTTTGGCTATCTCAAAAACATTCAGTACTTC.

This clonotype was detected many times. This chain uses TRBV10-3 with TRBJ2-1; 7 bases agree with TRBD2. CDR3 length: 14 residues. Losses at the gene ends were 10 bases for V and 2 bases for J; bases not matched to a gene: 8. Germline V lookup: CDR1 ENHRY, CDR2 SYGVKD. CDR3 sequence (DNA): TGTGCCACTGATCCGGGAGGCACCTACAATGAGCAGTTCTTC. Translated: CATDPGGTYNEQFF.

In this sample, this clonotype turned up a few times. The CDR3 nucleotides are TGTGCCAGCAGCCAAGATCGTCCAGCGGGAACGGACAATGAGCAGTTCTTC. Protein sequence: CASSQDRPAGTDNEQFF. This rearrangement joins TRBV4-2 to TRBJ2-1, with 7 bases that match TRBD2. This CDR3 contains 17 residues. The ends lost 0 bases at V and 5 bases at J; junction bases unmatched: 10. In germline, CDR1 is LGHNA, CDR2 YNFKEQ.

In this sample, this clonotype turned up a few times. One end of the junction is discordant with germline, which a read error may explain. Here the CDR3 reads CASSVTAGGSYEQYF. The CDR3, as DNA: TGTGCCAGTAGCGTGACAGCGGGGGGCTCCTACGAGCAGTACTTC. The V and J genes are TRBV9 and TRBJ2-7; 9 bases fit TRBD2. Germline CDR1 is SGDLS and CDR2 is YYNGEE. This CDR3 contains 15 residues.

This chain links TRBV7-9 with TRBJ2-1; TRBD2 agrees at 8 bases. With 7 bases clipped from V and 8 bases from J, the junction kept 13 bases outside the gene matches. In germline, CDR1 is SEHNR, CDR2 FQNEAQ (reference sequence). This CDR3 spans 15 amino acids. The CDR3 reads CASTMSGSIGYEQFF. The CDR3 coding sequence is TGTGCCAGCACCATGAGCGGGAGTATTGGTTATGAGCAGTTCTTC. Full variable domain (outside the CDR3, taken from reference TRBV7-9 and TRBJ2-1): DTGVSQNPRHKITKRGQNVTFRCDPISEHNRLYWYRQTLGQGPEFLTYFQNEAQLEKSRLLSDRFSAERPKGSFSTLEIQRTEQGDSAMYLCASTMSGSIGYEQFFGPGTRLTVL.

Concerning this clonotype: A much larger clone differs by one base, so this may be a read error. CDR3 loop: CASTNTGTQYF. Here the CDR3 DNA reads TGTGCCAGCACTAACACAGGTACGCAGTATTTT. The rearrangement links TRBV6-1 to TRBJ2-3; weak D call: TRBD1 (5 bases). The CDR3 is 11 residues long. Germline-derived CDR1 and CDR2 are MNHNS and SASEGT.

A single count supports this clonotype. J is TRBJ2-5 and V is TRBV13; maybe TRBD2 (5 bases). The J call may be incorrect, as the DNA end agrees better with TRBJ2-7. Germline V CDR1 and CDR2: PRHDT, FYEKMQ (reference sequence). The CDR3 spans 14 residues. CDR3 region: CASSNRGRGGEQYF. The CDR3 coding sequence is TGTGCCAGCAGCAACCGGGGTCGAGGCGGCGAGCAGTACTTC.

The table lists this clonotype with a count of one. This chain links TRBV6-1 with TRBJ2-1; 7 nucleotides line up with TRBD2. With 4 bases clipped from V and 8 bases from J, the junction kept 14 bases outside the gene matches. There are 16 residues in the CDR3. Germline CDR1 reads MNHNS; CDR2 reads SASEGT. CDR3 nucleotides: TGTGCCAGCAGTGTCCTTGGCGGGAGTATGGGGGATGAGCAGTTCTTC. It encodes CASSVLGGSMGDEQFF.

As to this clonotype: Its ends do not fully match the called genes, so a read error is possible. For the CDR3, the DNA is TGTGCCAGCAGCGTAGTTTGGAATTCACTCCTCCACTTT. This encodes CASSVVWNSLLHF. V gene TRBV9 combines with J gene TRBJ1-6; D uncertain. This CDR3 has 13 residues. Germline V gene lookup returns CDR1 SGDLS and CDR2 YYNGEE.

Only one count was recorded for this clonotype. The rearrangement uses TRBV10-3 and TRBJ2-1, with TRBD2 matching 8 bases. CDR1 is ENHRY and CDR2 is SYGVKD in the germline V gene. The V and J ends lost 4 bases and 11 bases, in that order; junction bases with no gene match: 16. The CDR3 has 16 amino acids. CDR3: CAISGPTSASPGKQFF. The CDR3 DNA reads TGTGCCATCAGTGGACCGACTAGCGCGAGCCCCGGAAAGCAGTTCTTC.

This CDR3 reads CASWRSSGTGGDEQFF. The CDR3, as DNA: TGTGCCAGCTGGAGGTCTTCCGGGACAGGGGGCGATGAGCAGTTCTTC. The chain joins TRBV21-1 to TRBJ2-1; TRBD1 is taken as the D call from the table, unchecked against the DNA. TRBV21-1 is a recognized pseudogene. The CDR3 length is 16 residues.

The CDR3 sequence: CASSSRRGRGEKLFF. The CDR3 coding sequence is TGTGCCAGCAGCTCCCGCAGGGGACGAGGTGAAAAACTGTTTTTT. The rearrangement joins TRBV7-8 to TRBJ1-4, with D tentatively TRBD1 (6 bases). This CDR3 spans 15 amino acids. The ends were cut back, 4 bases at V and 7 bases at J, with 16 bases in the middle. Germline loops: CDR1 SGHVS, CDR2 FQNEAQ.

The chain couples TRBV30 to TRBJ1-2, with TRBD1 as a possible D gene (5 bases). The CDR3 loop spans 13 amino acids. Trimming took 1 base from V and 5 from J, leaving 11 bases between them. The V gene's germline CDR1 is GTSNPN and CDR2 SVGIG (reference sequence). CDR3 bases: TGTGCCTGGAGTGATGGGACCGAATATGGCTACACCTTC. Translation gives CAWSDGTEYGYTF.

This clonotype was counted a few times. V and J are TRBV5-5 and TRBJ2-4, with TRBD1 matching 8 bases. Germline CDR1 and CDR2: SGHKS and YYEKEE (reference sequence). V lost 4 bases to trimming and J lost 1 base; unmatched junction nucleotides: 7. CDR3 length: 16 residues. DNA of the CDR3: TGTGCCAGCAGCCATGCCTGGGACAGGGCCAAAAACATTCAGTACTTC. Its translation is CASSHAWDRAKNIQYF.

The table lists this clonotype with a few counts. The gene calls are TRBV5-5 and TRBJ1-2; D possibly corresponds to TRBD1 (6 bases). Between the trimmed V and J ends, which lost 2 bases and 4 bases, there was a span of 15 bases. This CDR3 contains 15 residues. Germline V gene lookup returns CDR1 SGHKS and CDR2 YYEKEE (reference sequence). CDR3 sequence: CASSLSGAESYGYTF. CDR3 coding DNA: TGTGCCAGCAGCTTATCGGGGGCCGAGAGCTATGGCTACACCTTC.

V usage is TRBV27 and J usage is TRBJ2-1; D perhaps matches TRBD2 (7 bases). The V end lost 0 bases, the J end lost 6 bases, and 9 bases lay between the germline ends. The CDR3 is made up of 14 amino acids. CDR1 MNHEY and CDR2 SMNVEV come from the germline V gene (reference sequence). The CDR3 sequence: CASSLSRGRNEQFF. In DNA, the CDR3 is TGTGCCAGCAGTTTATCGCGGGGGCGCAATGAGCAGTTCTTC.

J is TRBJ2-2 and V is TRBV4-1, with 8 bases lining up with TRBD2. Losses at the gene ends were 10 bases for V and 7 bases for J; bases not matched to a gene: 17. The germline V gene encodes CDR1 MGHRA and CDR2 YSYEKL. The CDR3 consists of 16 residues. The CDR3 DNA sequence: TGCGCCAACAACGTACCGGGACTAGTTCCCGGCGGGGAGCTGTTTTTT. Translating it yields CANNVPGLVPGGELFF.

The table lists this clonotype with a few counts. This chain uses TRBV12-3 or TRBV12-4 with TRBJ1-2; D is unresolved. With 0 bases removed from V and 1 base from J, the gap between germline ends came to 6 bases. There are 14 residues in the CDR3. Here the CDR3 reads CASSLALYNYGYTF. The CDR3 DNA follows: TGTGCCAGCAGTTTAGCGCTGTATAACTATGGCTACACCTTC.

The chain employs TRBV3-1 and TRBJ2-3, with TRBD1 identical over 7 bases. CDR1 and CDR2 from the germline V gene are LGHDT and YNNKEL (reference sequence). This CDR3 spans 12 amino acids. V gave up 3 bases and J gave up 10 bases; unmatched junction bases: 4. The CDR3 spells CASSQWQGAQYF. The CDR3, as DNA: TGTGCCAGCAGCCAGTGGCAGGGGGCGCAGTATTTT.

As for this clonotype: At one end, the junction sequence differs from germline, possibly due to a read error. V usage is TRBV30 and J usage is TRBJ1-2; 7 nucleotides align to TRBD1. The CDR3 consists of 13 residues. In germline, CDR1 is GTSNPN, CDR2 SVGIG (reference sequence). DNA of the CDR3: TGTGCCTGGAGCGAGACAGGGAACTATGGCTACGCCTTC. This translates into CAWSETGNYGYAF.

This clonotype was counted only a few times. The CDR3 here is CSARPPNSEQFF. CDR3 nucleotide sequence: TGCAGTGCTAGACCTCCAAACTCGGAGCAGTTCTTC. The chain joins TRBV20-1 to TRBJ2-1; D ambiguous. Germline V lookup: CDR1 DFQATT, CDR2 SNEGSKA (reference sequence). This CDR3 has 12 amino acids. V was pared by 2 bases and J by 10 bases, with 12 bases between.

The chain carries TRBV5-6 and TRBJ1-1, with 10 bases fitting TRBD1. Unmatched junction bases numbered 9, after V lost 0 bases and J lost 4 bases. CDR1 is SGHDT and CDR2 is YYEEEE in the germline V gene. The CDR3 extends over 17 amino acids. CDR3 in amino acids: CASSLGGSGTGATEAFF. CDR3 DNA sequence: TGTGCCAGCAGCTTGGGGGGGAGTGGGACAGGGGCCACTGAAGCTTTCTTT.

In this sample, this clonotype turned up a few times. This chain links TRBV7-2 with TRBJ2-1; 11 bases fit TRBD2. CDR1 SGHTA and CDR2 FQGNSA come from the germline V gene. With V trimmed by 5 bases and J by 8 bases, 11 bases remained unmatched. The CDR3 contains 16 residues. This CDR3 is CASSGGASGRTDEQFF. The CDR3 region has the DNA TGTGCCAGCAGCGGAGGGGCTAGCGGGAGGACCGATGAGCAGTTCTTC.

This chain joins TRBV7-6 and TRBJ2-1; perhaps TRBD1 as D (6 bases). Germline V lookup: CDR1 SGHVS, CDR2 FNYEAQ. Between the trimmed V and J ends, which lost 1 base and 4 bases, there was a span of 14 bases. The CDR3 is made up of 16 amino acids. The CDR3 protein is CASSLVGGTQYNEQFF. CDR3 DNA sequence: TGTGCCAGCAGCTTAGTGGGTGGGACACAGTACAATGAGCAGTTCTTC.

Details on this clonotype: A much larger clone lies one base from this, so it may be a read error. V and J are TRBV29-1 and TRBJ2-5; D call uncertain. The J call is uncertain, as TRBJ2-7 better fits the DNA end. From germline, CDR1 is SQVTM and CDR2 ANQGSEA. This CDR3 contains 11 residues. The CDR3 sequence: CSVDFKHEQYF. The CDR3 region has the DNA TGCAGCGTTGACTTTAAGCACGAGCAGTACTTC.

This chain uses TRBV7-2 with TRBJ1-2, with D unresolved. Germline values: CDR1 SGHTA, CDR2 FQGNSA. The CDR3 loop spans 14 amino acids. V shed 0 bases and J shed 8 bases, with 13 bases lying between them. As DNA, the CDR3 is TGTGCCAGCAGCTTAGCCCTGAATGGGGAAGGCTACACCTTC. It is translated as CASSLALNGEGYTF.